This T cell receptor (beta chain) was identified in a study of blood T cell repertoires in COVID-19. Original processing methods: Reference gene primer amplification gave estimated nucleated cell counts. Sequencing used immunoSEQ multiplex PCR; TCRdb keeps in-frame clones, though not all of them. Clone size and V and J calls were adopted from that table, with D and trimming inferred from the DNA. Here the sample spans about 170,000 clones, around 89% being singletons. V lost 4 bases and J lost 4; bases outside the gene matches: 5. From germline, CDR1 is SGDLS and CDR2 YYNGEE. The CDR3 consists of 15 residues.

This TCR was sampled from a woman in her late teens or twenties who had recovered from COVID-19. The V gene is TRBV9, the J gene TRBJ2-1, with 10 bases fitting TRBD2. The sequencing sample was made of PBMCs or T cells enriched from blood (not recorded which). The CDR3 spells CASSPGLAEYNEQFF. CDR3 DNA sequence: TGTGCCAGCAGCCCCGGACTAGCGGAATACAATGAGCAGTTCTTC. Combining the CDR3 with reference TRBV9 and TRBJ2-1 gives the whole variable domain DSGVTQTPKHLITATGQRVTLRCSPRSGDLSVYWYQQSLDQGLQFLIQYYNGEERAKGNILERFSAQQFPDLHSELNLSSLELGDSALYFCASSPGLAEYNEQFFGPGTRLTVL.